One sample yielded the 4 T cell receptor beta chains listed below, sequenced in a study of T cells after yellow fever vaccination. TCRdb analysed the 5' RACE reads with MiXCR anew, one entry per CDR3 protein. The data hold nearly 70,000 distinct CDR3 sequences, with about 6% observed a single time. The specimen comprised CD8+ T cells sorted from PBMCs, sampled 35 to 50 days after the first yellow fever vaccination. These receptors all stem from a man aged 18 to 29 who received the YFV17D yellow fever vaccine.

This clonotype was observed at least ten times. The chain couples TRBV7-2 to TRBJ1-5; unclear D gene. This CDR3 has 15 amino acids. Per germline, CDR1 SGHTA and CDR2 FQGNSA. V shed 5 bases and J shed 7 bases, with 18 bases lying between them. The CDR3 loop is CASSQLLAAWQPQHF. The CDR3 DNA reads TGTGCCAGCAGCCAACTTTTGGCAGCCTGGCAGCCCCAGCATTTT.

This clonotype was picked up a small number of times. The genes are TRBV12-3 or TRBV12-4 and TRBJ2-7, with D possibly matching TRBD1 (6 bases). The CDR3 consists of 14 residues. Trimming removed 6 bases from V and 2 bases from J, with 14 bases in between. CDR3 region: CASRTHRDPYEQYF. CDR3 coding DNA: TGTGCCAGCAGAACCCACAGGGATCCCTACGAGCAGTACTTC.

On this clonotype itself: Possible read error: a much larger clone is one base away. The chain carries TRBV5-1 and TRBJ1-1; D gene unclear. Germline CDR1 is SGHRS and CDR2 is YFSETQ. V was shortened by 0 bases and J by 3 bases, with 12 bases between the two germline ends. The CDR3 runs to 15 residues. This CDR3 reads CASSLGNRVHTEAFF. CDR3 nucleotide sequence: TGCGCCAGCAGCTTGGGGAACAGAGTGCACACTGAAGCTTTCTTT.

Of note for this clonotype: It may be a read error: a sequence one base away is much more abundant. This chain connects TRBV4-3 to TRBJ2-5, with D maybe TRBD2 (6 bases). In germline, CDR1 is LGHNA, CDR2 YSLEER. Between the trimmed V and J ends, which lost 0 bases and 7 bases, there was a span of 9 bases. The CDR3 has 13 residues. Here the CDR3 reads CASSQELRGTQYF. CDR3 in DNA: TGCGCCAGCAGCCAAGAGTTGCGGGGGACCCAGTACTTC.